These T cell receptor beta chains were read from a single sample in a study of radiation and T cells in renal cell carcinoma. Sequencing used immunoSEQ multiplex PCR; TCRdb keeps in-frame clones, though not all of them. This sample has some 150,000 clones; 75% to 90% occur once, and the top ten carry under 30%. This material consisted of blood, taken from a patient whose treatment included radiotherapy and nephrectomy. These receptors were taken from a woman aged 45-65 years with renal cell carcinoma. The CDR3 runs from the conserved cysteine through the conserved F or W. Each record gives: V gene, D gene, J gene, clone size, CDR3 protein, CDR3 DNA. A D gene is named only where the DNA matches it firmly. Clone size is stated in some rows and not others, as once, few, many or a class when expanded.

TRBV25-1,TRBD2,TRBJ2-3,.,CASRGLAGRTDTQYF,TGTGCCAGCAGGGGACTAGCGGGGCGCACAGATACGCAGTATTTT
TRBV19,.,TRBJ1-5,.,CASSIEGAQSQPQHF,TGTGCCAGTAGTATAGAGGGGGCGCAAAGTCAGCCCCAGCATTTT
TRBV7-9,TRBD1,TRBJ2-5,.,CASRGDRESYQETQYF,TGTGCCAGCAGGGGCGACAGGGAATCGTACCAAGAGACCCAGTACTTC
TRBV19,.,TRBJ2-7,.,CASSRSGSSYEQYF,TGTGCCAGTAGTAGAAGCGGTTCTTCCTACGAGCAGTACTTC
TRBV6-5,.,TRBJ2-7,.,CASGNRVYDRYF,TGTGCCAGCGGGAACCGTGTCTACGATAGGTACTTC
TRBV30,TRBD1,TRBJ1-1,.,CAWSVRTGGREAFF,TGTGCCTGGAGTGTACGGACAGGGGGCAGGGAAGCTTTCTTT
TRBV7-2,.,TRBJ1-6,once,CASSSDSNSPLHF,TGTGCCAGCAGCTCAGATTCTAATTCACCCCTCCACTTT
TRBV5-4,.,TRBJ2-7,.,CASSVQTANYEQYF,TGTGCCAGCAGCGTGCAGACAGCCAACTACGAGCAGTACTTC
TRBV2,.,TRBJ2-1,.,CASSVLQFNEQFF,TGTGCCAGCAGTGTCCTGCAGTTCAATGAGCAGTTCTTC
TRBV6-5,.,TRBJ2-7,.,CASSGPVHYEQYF,TGTGCCAGCAGCGGACCAGTACACTACGAGCAGTACTTC
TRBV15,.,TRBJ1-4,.,CATSVRSLEKLFF,TGTGCCACCAGCGTCAGGAGTCTGGAGAAACTGTTTTTT
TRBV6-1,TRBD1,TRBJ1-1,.,CASSERQGGEAFF,TGTGCCAGCAGTGAAAGACAGGGCGGTGAAGCTTTCTTT
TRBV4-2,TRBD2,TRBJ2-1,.,CASSQTSGRSNEQFF,TGTGCCAGCAGCCAGACTAGCGGGAGATCAAATGAGCAGTTCTTC
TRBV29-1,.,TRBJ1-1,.,CSVEDDNGAYTEAFF,TGCAGCGTTGAAGACGATAATGGGGCCTACACTGAAGCTTTCTTT
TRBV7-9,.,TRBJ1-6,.,CASSRTASYNSPLHF,TGTGCCAGCAGCCGGACCGCTTCCTATAATTCACCCCTCCACTTT
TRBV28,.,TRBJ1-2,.,CASRQQGQGGYTF,TGTGCCAGCAGACAACAGGGTCAGGGTGGCTACACCTTC
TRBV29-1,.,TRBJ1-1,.,CSVGEGESNTEAFF,TGCAGCGTTGGGGAAGGGGAAAGTAACACTGAAGCTTTCTTT
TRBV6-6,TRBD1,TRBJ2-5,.,CASSLAKRGRVETQYF,TGTGCCAGCAGTTTGGCCAAAAGGGGGCGCGTGGAGACCCAGTACTTC